This T cell receptor beta chain was identified in a study of early T cells in non-severe SARS-CoV-2 infection. Notes on the study in general: Using VDJdb, the matching emphasized anti-spike CD8 responses while missing private and CD4 specificities.

Germline values: CDR1 SEHNR, CDR2 FQNEAQ (reference sequence). V lost 0 bases and J lost 2; bases outside the gene matches: 2. The CDR3 extends over 15 amino acids. The TCR library protocol was used to attach unique molecular identifiers. These identifiers were attached to individual cDNA molecules. TCRdb re-called the 5' RACE reads with MiXCR, one entry per CDR3 protein. The repertoire holds tens of thousands of distinct CDR3 sequences, with under 13% as singletons. Turning to this clonotype: The antigen is unknown.

The rearrangement joins TRBV7-9 to TRBJ2-3, with 7 bases aligning to TRBD1. This receptor was taken from an adult who was a healthcare worker with PCR-confirmed SARS-CoV-2 infection or an uninfected control (not recorded which). The specimen was whole blood. This CDR3 reads CASSLATGFTDTQYF. The CDR3 coding sequence is TGTGCCAGCAGCTTAGCGACAGGGTTCACAGATACGCAGTATTTT.